This T cell receptor (beta chain) came from a study of Graves' ophthalmopathy and Graves' hyperthyroidism. As for the study in general: Untreated patients at initial diagnosis provided peripheral blood.

This CDR3 spans 15 amino acids. V trimming: 4 bases; J trimming: 7 bases; junction bases outside the gene matches: 11. This clonotype was observed at least ten times. Moderate-to-severe activity, with CAS ≥3, NOSPECS ≥4 and duration under 3 months, characterized the donors with ophthalmopathy. Clinicians diagnosed using symptoms, serum thyroxine, TRAb, thyroid ultrasound and orbital computed tomography. PBMCs originated in roughly 9.3 ml of fresh peripheral blood. RNA transcripts served as template for amplifying TCR beta CDR3 sequences. The first round was an RT-PCR with HTBI primers, and the second round was a multiplex PCR. TCRdb re-analysed the multiplex PCR reads in MiXCR, keeping a single row per CDR3 protein. In the table there are some 390,000 distinct CDR3 sequences, around 17% of which are singletons.

This receptor was taken from a woman younger than 30 with Graves' ophthalmopathy. The chain couples TRBV12-3 or TRBV12-4 to TRBJ1-1; 8 nucleotides line up with TRBD1. Sequencing used peripheral blood. The DNA of the CDR3 is TGTGCCAGCAGTTCCCGGACAGGGAAGATAGGTGAAGCTTTCTTT. It specifies CASSSRTGKIGEAFF.